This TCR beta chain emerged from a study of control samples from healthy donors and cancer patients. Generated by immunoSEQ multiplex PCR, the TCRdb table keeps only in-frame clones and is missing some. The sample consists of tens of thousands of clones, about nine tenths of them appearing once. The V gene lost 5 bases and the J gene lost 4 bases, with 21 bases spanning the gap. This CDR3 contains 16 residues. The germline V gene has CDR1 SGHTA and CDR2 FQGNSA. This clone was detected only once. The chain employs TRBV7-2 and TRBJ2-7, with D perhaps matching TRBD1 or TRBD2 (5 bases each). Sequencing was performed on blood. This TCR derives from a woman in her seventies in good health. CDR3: CASSERGVAGPYEQYF. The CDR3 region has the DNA TGTGCCAGCAGCGAGAGAGGGGTGGCAGGGCCGTACGAGCAGTACTTC.